These 4 T cell receptor beta chains share one sample of origin, sequenced in a study of T cell responses to AZD1222 COVID-19 vaccine. Assay used: immunoSEQ multiplex PCR; TCRdb lists only in-frame clones, some missing. This sample yields around 140,000 clones, of which around 91% are seen a single time; more than 1.5% belongs to the top ten. The sequencing used peripheral blood, collected on day 0 of AZD1222 vaccination. The origin of the receptors is an adult in good health.

The gene calls are TRBV15 and TRBJ1-1; 7 bases match TRBD1. V was pared by 6 bases and J by 5 bases, with 12 bases of the junction left unmatched. The CDR3 spans 15 residues. Per germline, CDR1 LNHNV and CDR2 YYDKDF (reference sequence). The CDR3 bases are TGTGCCACCAGGAGGAGCTTGACAGGGTGGACTGAAGCTTTCTTT. As protein: CATRRSLTGWTEAFF.

The CDR3 DNA sequence: TGTGCCAGCAGTTTGGGGAGCTCCTACGAGCAGTACTTC. It specifies CASSLGSSYEQYF. This chain uses TRBV28 with TRBJ2-7; D may be TRBD2 (5 bases). Between the trimmed V and J ends, which lost 3 bases and 0 bases, there was a span of 6 bases. The CDR3 has 13 residues. Per germline, CDR1 MDHEN and CDR2 SYDVKM. Variable domain in full (rest from reference TRBV28 and TRBJ2-7): DVKVTQSSRYLVKRTGEKVFLECVQDMDHENMFWYRQDPGLGLRLIYFSYDVKMKEKGDIPEGYSVSREKKERFSLILESASTNQTSMYLCASSLGSSYEQYFGPGTRLTVT.

The genes are TRBV2 and TRBJ1-5; tentative D call: TRBD1 (5 bases). Trimming stripped 6 bases from V and 6 bases from J, with 9 bases between. The germline V gene encodes CDR1 SNHLY and CDR2 FYNNEI. The CDR3 has 12 residues. The CDR3 spells CASRRGGQPQHF. The CDR3 DNA reads as TGTGCCAGCAGGAGGGGTGGTCAGCCCCAGCATTTT.

This chain uses TRBV2 with TRBJ2-7; D not resolved. The CDR3 loop spans 12 amino acids. The germline V gene has CDR1 SNHLY and CDR2 FYNNEI. V was pared by 6 bases and J by 1 base, with 7 bases between. The CDR3 spells CASRPTSYEQYF. DNA of the CDR3: TGTGCCAGCAGGCCGACTTCCTACGAGCAGTACTTC. Supplemented by reference TRBV2 and TRBJ2-7, the full variable domain reads EPEVTQTPSHQVTQMGQEVILRCVPISNHLYFYWYRQILGQKVEFLVSFYNNEISEKSEIFDDQFSVERPDGSNFTLKIRSTKLEDSAMYFCASRPTSYEQYFGPGTRLTVT.